The entry below describes one T cell receptor beta chain. What it binds is not known. The data belong to a study of CD8+ T cells in alopecia areata. Turning to the study itself: The duration of tofacitinib was 6 to 18 months, with 6 months off drug afterward.

As to treatment: oral pan-JAK inhibitor, 5-10 mg twice daily. cDNA reverse transcribed from extracted RNA served as the sequencing template. The repertoire was sequenced with immunoSEQ multiplex PCR; TCRdb's copy has only in-frame clones and lacks some. Found here are approximately 200,000 clones, around two fifths of them singletons; the top ten hold about 2.6%. With 1 base clipped from V and 7 bases from J, the junction kept 4 bases outside the gene matches. From germline, CDR1 is SGHTA and CDR2 FQGNSA. The CDR3 is 15 residues long. Notes on the study in general: Scalp and blood retained many expanded lesional clones during tofacitinib.

This TCR was sampled from a human donor with alopecia areata. The chain combines TRBV7-2 with TRBJ2-3, with 11 positions matching TRBD1. The sequenced sample was CD4+ T cells sorted from blood, obtained at approximately week 39, from a patient treated with tofacitinib. The CDR3 DNA reads TGTGCCAGCAGCTTAGAGGACAGGGGGCGGAATACGCAGTATTTT. It yields the protein CASSLEDRGRNTQYF.